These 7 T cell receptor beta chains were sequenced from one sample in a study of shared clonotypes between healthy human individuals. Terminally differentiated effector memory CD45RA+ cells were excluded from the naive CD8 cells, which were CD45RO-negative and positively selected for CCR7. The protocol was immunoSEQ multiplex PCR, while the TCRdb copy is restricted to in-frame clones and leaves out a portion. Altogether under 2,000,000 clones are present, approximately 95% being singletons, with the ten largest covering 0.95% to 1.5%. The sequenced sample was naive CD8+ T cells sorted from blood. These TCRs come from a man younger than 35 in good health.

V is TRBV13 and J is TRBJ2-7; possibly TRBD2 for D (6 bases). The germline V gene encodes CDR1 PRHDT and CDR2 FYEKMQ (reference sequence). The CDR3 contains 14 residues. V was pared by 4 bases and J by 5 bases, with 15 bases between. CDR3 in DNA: TGTGCCAGCAGCTCTGGGACTGCCGCAGACGAGCAGTACTTC. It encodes CASSSGTAADEQYF.

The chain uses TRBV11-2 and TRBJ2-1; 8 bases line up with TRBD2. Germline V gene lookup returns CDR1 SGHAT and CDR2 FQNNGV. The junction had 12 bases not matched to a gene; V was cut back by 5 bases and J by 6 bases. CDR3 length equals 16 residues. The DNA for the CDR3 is TGTGCCAGCAGCCATTATAGCCCTACTAGCGGCAATGAGCAGTTCTTC. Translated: CASSHYSPTSGNEQFF. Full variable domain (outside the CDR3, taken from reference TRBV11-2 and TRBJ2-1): EAGVAQSPRYKIIEKRQSVAFWCNPISGHATLYWYQQILGQGPKLLIQFQNNGVVDDSQLPKDRFSAERLKGVDSTLKIQPAKLEDSAVYLCASSHYSPTSGNEQFFGPGTRLTVL.

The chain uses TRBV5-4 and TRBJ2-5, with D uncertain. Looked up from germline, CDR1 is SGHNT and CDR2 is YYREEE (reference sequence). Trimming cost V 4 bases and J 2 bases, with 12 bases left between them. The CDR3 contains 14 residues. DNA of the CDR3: TGTGCCAGCAGCCAAGGCAACGAACAAGAGACCCAGTACTTC. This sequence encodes CASSQGNEQETQYF.

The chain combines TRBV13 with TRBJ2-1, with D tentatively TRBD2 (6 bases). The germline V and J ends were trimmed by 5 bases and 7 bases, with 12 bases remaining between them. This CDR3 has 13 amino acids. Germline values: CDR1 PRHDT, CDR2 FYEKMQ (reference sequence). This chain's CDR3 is CASSPTTRNEQFF. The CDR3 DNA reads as TGTGCCAGCAGCCCTACGACTAGAAATGAGCAGTTCTTC.

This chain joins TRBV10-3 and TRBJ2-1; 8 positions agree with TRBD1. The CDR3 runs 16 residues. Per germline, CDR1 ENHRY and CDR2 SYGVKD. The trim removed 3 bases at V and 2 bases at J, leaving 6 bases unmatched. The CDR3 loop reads CAISDPDRGPYNEQFF. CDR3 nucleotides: TGTGCCATCAGTGATCCAGACAGGGGCCCCTACAATGAGCAGTTCTTC.

CDR3 sequence reads: CASSFHSGGLYSYEQYF. In DNA, the CDR3 is TGTGCCAGCAGCTTTCATAGTGGGGGCCTTTACTCCTACGAGCAGTACTTC. V gene TRBV7-9 combines with J gene TRBJ2-7; D possibly corresponds to TRBD1 (6 bases). V was trimmed by 3 bases and J by 0 bases, leaving 18 bases between them. The germline CDR1 and CDR2 sequences are SEHNR and FQNEAQ (reference sequence). There are 17 residues in the CDR3.

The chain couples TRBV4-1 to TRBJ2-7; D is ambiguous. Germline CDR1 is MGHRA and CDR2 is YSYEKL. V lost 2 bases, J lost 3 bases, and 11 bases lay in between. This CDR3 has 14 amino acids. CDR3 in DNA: TGCGCCAGCAGCCAATTCCTGGGATACTACGAGCAGTACTTC. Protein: CASSQFLGYYEQYF.